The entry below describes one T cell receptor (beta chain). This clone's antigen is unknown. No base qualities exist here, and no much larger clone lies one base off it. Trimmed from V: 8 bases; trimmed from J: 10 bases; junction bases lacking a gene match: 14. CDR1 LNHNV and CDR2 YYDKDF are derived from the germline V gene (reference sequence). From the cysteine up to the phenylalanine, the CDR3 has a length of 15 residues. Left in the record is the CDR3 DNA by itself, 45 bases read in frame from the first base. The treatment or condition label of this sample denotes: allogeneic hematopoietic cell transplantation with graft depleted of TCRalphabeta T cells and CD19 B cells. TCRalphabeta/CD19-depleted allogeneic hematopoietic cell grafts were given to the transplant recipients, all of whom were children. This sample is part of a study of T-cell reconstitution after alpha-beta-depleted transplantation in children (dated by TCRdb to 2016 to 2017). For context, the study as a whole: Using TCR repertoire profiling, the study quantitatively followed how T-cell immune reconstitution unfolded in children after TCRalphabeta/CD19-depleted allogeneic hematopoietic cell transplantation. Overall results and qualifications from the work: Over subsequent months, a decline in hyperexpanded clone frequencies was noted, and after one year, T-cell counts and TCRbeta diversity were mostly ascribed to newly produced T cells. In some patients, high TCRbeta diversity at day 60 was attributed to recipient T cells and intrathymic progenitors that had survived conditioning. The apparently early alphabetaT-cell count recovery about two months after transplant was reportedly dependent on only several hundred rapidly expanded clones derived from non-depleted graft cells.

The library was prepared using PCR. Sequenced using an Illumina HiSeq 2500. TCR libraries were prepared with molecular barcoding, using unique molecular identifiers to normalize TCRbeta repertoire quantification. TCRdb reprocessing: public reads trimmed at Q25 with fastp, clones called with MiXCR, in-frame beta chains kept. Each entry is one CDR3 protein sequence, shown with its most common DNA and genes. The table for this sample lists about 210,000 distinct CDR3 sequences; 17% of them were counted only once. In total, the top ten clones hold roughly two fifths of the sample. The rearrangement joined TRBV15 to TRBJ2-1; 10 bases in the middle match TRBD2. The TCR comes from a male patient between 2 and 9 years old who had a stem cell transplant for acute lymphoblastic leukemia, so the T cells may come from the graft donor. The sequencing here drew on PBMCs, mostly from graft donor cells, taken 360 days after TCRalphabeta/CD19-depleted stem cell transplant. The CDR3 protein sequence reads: CATRRVGSGGTEQFF. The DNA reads TGTGCCACCCGGCGGGTGGGTAGCGGGGGGACGGAGCAGTTCTTC. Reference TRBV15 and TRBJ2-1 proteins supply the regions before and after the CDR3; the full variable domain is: DAMVIQNPRYQVTQFGKPVTLSCSQTLNHNVMYWYQQKSSQAPKLLFHYYDKDFNNEADTPDNFQSRRPNTSFCFLDIRSPGLGDTAMYLCATRRVGSGGTEQFFGPGTRLTVL.